This TCR beta chain is drawn from a study of blood T cell repertoires in COVID-19 (dated by TCRdb to the early 2020s). At the level of the whole study: ImmuneRACE Cohort 3 recovered participants were defined by two consecutive negative NP/OP PCR tests, healthcare professional clearance, or symptom resolution. The dataset comprised deeply sampled blood TCRbeta repertoires from subjects exposed to, actively infected with, or recovered from COVID-19. Samples were obtained from the ongoing ImmuneRACE study (first 160 participants) and from 1,254 subjects provided by 6 global collaborators. The material from the prospective study consisted of cDNA or gDNA derived from T cells, B-cell-depleted T cells, or PBMCs. The repertoires were made available in a free public database intended to serve as a resource for research on the immune response to SARS-CoV-2. Collaborator samples came from the United States, Italy and Spain and covered acute and convalescent phases of COVID-19. Where HLA class I and class II types were available, the types were taken from metadata supplied by the sample provider, not from assay-based typing. The sample metadata nearly always contained a de-identified subject ID, COVID-19 status, age in years and sex.

Enrolling through a virtual design, the prospective study's participants ranged in age from roughly 18 to 89 years and lived across 24 United States geographic areas. In the prospective study, cohorts were assigned on the basis of participant-reported clinical history obtained from a screening survey and a study questionnaire. Mobile phlebotomists in the prospective study collected whole blood, serum and a nasopharyngeal or oropharyngeal swab from every participant. Prospective study participants could optionally give additional blood draws and questionnaires over an approximately 2-month period. Prospective study blood samples were shipped either frozen or at room temperature before DNA extraction. This clone was seen just once. Its antigen target is currently unknown. The record has no base qualities; no much larger clone is one base away. The immunoSEQ Assay, a bias-controlled multiplex PCR, was used to amplify TCRbeta CDR3 regions from genomic DNA. The original methods were these. The number of nucleated cells in each sample was estimated by amplification of reference gene primers within the assay. To quantify the absolute abundance of each unique TCRbeta CDR3 rearrangement, sequence reads were collapsed and filtered. For each sample, productive Simpson clonality was calculated as the square root of Simpson's diversity index over productive rearrangements. TCRdb retrieved this table from immuneACCESS and kept in-frame rearrangements only. Not all clones are present; in checked studies, unresolved V genes account for under half, and no reason is known for the remainder. That table gives V, J and clone size, and the DNA gave D and trimming. The sample profile shows around 300,000 clones; 88% of them were found once. The ten largest make up 2% of the sample.

Summary of the overall study and its limitations: The quantity of clinical and demographic metadata differed by source and by participant and was supplied without curation.

The CDR3, cysteine through phenylalanine, is 13 amino acids long. CDR3 DNA is the only sequence kept; it has 39 bases, read in frame from the first base. The germline V gene supplies CDR1 ENHRY and CDR2 SYGVKD. The V and J ends are trimmed by 2 bases and 5 bases, leaving 10 bases between them. The sequence links TRBV10-3 to TRBJ2-7; no D gene call is confident. The sequenced material came from PBMCs or T cells enriched from blood (not recorded which). The sequence derives from a woman aged 55-69 years in a cohort exposed to, infected with or recovered from COVID-19 (not recorded which). The DNA reads TGTGCCATCAGTGAGCCACCACTCAACGAGCAGTACTTC. It translates to CAISEPPLNEQYF.